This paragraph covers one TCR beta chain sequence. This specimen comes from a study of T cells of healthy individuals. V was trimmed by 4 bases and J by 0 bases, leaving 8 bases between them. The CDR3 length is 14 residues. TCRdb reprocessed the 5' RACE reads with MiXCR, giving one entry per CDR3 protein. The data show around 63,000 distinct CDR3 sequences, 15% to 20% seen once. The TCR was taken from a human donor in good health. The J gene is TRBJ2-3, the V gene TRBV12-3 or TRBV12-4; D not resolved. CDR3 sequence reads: CASSWARSTDTQYF. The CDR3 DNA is TGTGCCAGCAGTTGGGCTAGAAGCACAGATACGCAGTATTTT.